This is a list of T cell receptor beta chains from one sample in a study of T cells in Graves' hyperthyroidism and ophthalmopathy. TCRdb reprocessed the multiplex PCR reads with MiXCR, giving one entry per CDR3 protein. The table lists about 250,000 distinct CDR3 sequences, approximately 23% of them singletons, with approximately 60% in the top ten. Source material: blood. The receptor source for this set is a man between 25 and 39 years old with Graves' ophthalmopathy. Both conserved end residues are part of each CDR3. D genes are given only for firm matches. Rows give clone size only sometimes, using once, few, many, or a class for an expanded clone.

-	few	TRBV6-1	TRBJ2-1	CASRSSAGAYNEQFF	TGTGCCAGCAGATCTAGCGCGGGGGCTTACAATGAGCAGTTCTTC
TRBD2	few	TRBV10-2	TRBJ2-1	CASSDAGGNEQFF	TGCGCCAGCAGTGACGCGGGAGGAAATGAGCAGTTCTTC
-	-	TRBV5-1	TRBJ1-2	CASSLEQGQGYTF	TGCGCCAGCAGCTTGGAGCAGGGCCAAGGCTACACCTTC
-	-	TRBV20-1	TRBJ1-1	CSARDPSGKGWAFF	TGCAGTGCTAGAGATCCGTCGGGTAAGGGTTGGGCTTTCTTT
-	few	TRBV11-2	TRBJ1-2	CASSLGGFYTF	TGTGCCAGCAGCCTGGGCGGATTCTACACCTTC
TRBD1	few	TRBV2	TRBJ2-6	CASSYRGPGANVLTF	TGTGCCAGCAGTTACAGGGGCCCTGGGGCCAACGTCCTGACTTTC
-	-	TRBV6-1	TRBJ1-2	CASSDGRGAKGYTF	TGTGCCAGCAGCGATGGTCGGGGGGCGAAGGGCTACACCTTC
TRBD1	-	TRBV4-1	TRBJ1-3	CASSQTGTVSGNTIYF	TGCGCCAGCAGCCAAACCGGGACAGTCTCTGGAAACACCATATATTTT
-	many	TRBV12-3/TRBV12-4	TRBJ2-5	CASSLGQAETQYF	TGTGCCAGCAGTTTAGGGCAGGCGGAGACCCAGTACTTC
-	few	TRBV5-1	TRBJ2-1	CASSLYPGGGVGMGEQFF	TGCGCCAGCAGCTTGTACCCCGGAGGCGGGGTGGGAATGGGTGAGCAGTTCTTC
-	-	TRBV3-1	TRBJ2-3	CAMGTGTAENTQYF	TGTGCCATGGGAACCGGGACGGCCGAGAATACGCAGTATTTT